This T cell receptor beta chain was sequenced for a study of identical twins. CDR3 length: 14 residues. Per germline, CDR1 ENHRY and CDR2 SYGVKD. V lost 10 bases and J lost 1; bases outside the gene matches: 5. TCRdb reanalysed the 5' RACE reads using MiXCR and keeps one entry per CDR3 protein. The top ten hold around 13% of the sample, which has some 760,000 distinct CDR3 sequences, around a sixth seen once. This sample was also put to use in a study of T cells expressing NK-cell markers. That work adds: Of the CD8+ T cells in about 6 donors, about 1.0-7.5% belonged to dominant NKG2C+ clonotypes.

The chain carries TRBV10-3 and TRBJ2-2; TRBD2 matches at 8 bases. The source material was PBMCs. The receptor was isolated from a woman in her late teens or twenties in good health. This CDR3 reads CATGGAMNTGELFF. The CDR3 nucleotides are TGTGCCACCGGGGGGGCGATGAACACCGGGGAGCTGTTTTTT.